Following are 32 T cell receptor beta chains from one sample sequenced in a study of post-analysis software for immune sequencing data. Unique molecular identifiers were present in the TCR beta cDNA libraries. TCRdb used MiXCR to reprocess the PCR reads, holding one entry per CDR3 protein. The sample shows 150,000 to 200,000 distinct CDR3 sequences, approximately 31% of them seen only once. General study results and limits: In patients, TRBV5-6, TRBV5-1 and TRBV20-1 belonged to roughly 5 TRBV segments found more frequently than in controls.

Their antigens are not known. The sequenced sample consisted of blood. These receptors all stem from a girl aged 5-17 years with multiple sclerosis.

Remarks on this clonotype: This may be a read error, as it is one base from a much larger clone. This chain connects TRBV4-1 to TRBJ2-1; maybe TRBD2 (6 bases). CDR3 length: 16 amino acids. The germline gives CDR1 MGHRA, CDR2 YSYEKL. CDR3 nucleotide sequence: TGCGCCAGCAGCCAAGAACCGGGACTCGCTTACAGTGAGCAGTTCTTC. Translated: CASSQEPGLAYSEQFF.

Many counts were recorded for this clonotype. V gene TRBV4-1 combines with J gene TRBJ2-7, with D unclear. The CDR3 contains 12 residues. Between the trimmed V and J ends, which lost 8 bases and 6 bases, there was a span of 14 bases. The germline gives CDR1 MGHRA, CDR2 YSYEKL. The DNA of the CDR3 is TGCGCCAGCGGGTTTCCCGACGGCGAGCAGTACTTC. Its translation is CASGFPDGEQYF.

This clonotype was picked up many times. The chain carries TRBV5-1 and TRBJ2-7; possible D gene TRBD2, 7 bases. V lost 5 bases and J 6 bases, leaving 18 bases between the germline ends. Germline V CDR1 and CDR2: SGHRS, YFSETQ. This CDR3 spans 14 amino acids. The CDR3, as DNA: TGCGCCAGCAGTAATGGACAGCGGGAAGGCGAGCAGTACTTC. Translating gives CASSNGQREGEQYF.

This clonotype occurred a few times. The V gene is TRBV6-5, the J gene TRBJ1-2; TRBD1 is a possible D gene (5 bases). CDR1 is MNHEY and CDR2 is SVGAGI in the germline V gene. This CDR3 comprises 17 residues. The V gene lost 2 bases and the J gene lost 7 bases, with 23 bases spanning the gap. CDR3 sequence (DNA): TGTGCCAGCAGTTACGGTTCTTCGGACACCCCTAGAGGTGGCTACACCTTC. It encodes CASSYGSSDTPRGGYTF.

The CDR3 sequence is CSVETQGAFQFF. The CDR3 DNA is TGCAGCGTTGAAACACAGGGGGCCTTCCAGTTCTTC. V is TRBV29-1 and J is TRBJ2-1, with 9 bases aligning to TRBD1. Per the germline V gene, CDR1 is SQVTM and CDR2 is ANQGSEA. Trimming cost V 2 bases and J 13 bases; bases outside gene matches: 6. The CDR3 has 12 amino acids.

This clonotype was counted ten times or more. The chain links TRBV12-3 or TRBV12-4 to TRBJ2-7; D may match TRBD1 or TRBD2 (5 bases each). The CDR3 has 13 amino acids. Trimming pared 3 bases from V and 6 bases from J, leaving 12 bases between. The CDR3 here is CASSFGEGVEQYF. The DNA for the CDR3 is TGTGCCAGCAGTTTCGGGGAAGGGGTCGAGCAGTACTTC.

This clonotype appeared a few times. This may stem from a read error, because a much larger clone lies one nucleotide away. The chain uses TRBV9 and TRBJ2-5; perhaps D is TRBD1 or TRBD2 (5 bases each). The CDR3 runs 13 residues. In germline, CDR1 is SGDLS, CDR2 YYNGEE. V shed 2 bases and J shed 4 bases, with 9 bases lying between them. The CDR3 here is CASSVRGRETQYF. Here the CDR3 DNA reads TGTGCCAGCAGCGTTCGGGGCCGAGAGACCCAGTACTTC.

This clonotype was counted between two and nine times. V is TRBV27 and J is TRBJ1-5; TRBD1 might be the D (6 bases). With 3 bases removed from V and 6 bases from J, the gap between germline ends came to 12 bases. Germline CDR1 MNHEY, CDR2 SMNVEV (reference sequence). CDR3 length: 14 residues. The CDR3 loop is CASSFLGAGQPQHF. CDR3 DNA sequence: TGTGCCAGCAGTTTTTTGGGGGCCGGTCAGCCCCAGCATTTT.

This clonotype has just a few counts. The V and J genes are TRBV3-1 and TRBJ2-1, with D perhaps TRBD2 (6 bases). Germline-derived CDR1 and CDR2 are LGHDT and YNNKEL (reference sequence). Trimming took off 4 bases at V and 5 bases at J, with 18 bases between the two ends. The CDR3 loop spans 16 amino acids. The CDR3 sequence is CASSRGTRGSNNEQFF. In nucleotides, the CDR3 is TGTGCCAGCAGCCGGGGGACTCGAGGGTCTAACAATGAGCAGTTCTTC.

This chain joins TRBV20-1 and TRBJ1-5; no reliable D call. CDR1 is DFQATT and CDR2 is SNEGSKA in the germline V gene (reference sequence). Trimming stripped 0 bases from V and 3 bases from J, with 12 bases between. The CDR3 is 15 residues long. CDR3: CSARDMAPNNQPQHF. CDR3 in DNA: TGCAGTGCTAGAGATATGGCGCCTAACAATCAGCCCCAGCATTTT.

The chain is built from TRBV29-1 and TRBJ1-2, with D hard to call. The CDR3 is 11 residues long. Trimming removed 6 bases at V and 4 bases at J, with 9 bases between. CDR1 and CDR2 (germline): SQVTM, ANQGSEA. CDR3 sequence reads: CSVERGYGYTF. As DNA, the CDR3 is TGCAGCGTAGAACGGGGCTATGGCTACACCTTC.

There are many counts of this clonotype. The rearrangement links TRBV6-5 to TRBJ1-5; the match to TRBD1 covers 8 bases. The CDR3 sequence is 15 residues long. V lost 0 bases and J lost 2; bases outside the gene matches: 0. The germline gives CDR1 MNHEY, CDR2 SVGAGI. Here the CDR3 DNA reads TGTGCCAGCAGTTACTCGGGACAGGGCAATCAGCCCCAGCATTTT. It is translated as CASSYSGQGNQPQHF.

About this clonotype itself: A much larger clone lies one base from this, so it may be a read error. The chain uses TRBV15 and TRBJ2-5; D may be TRBD2 (6 bases). This CDR3 comprises 12 residues. V lost 5 bases to trimming and J lost 13 bases, with 17 bases between them. The germline gives CDR1 LNHNV, CDR2 YYDKDF (reference sequence). CDR3 nucleotide sequence: TGTGCCACCAGCCCTGAGGGACTCGTCGGGTACTTC. The encoded protein is CATSPEGLVGYF. The full variable domain, in which reference TRBV15 and TRBJ2-5 provide the parts outside the CDR3, is DAMVIQNPRYQVTQFGKPVTLSCSQTLNHNVMYWYQQKSSQAPKLLFHYYDKDFNNEADTPDNFQSRRPNTSFCFLDIRSPGLGDTAMYLCATSPEGLVGYFGPGTRLLVL.

This chain links TRBV12-3 or TRBV12-4 with TRBJ2-7; 11 bases agree with TRBD2. The CDR3 totals 20 residues. V shed 1 base and J 3 bases; nucleotides not matched to a gene: 17. CDR3 coding DNA: TGTGCCAGCAGTTTAGACCTACTAGCGGGAGAAGTAGGGGGGCTCTACGAGCAGTACTTC. This codes for CASSLDLLAGEVGGLYEQYF.

As to this clonotype: A single base separates this from a much larger clone, so it may be a read error. V is TRBV3-1 and J is TRBJ1-2; 7 bases match TRBD1. The trim removed 4 bases at V and 3 bases at J, leaving 11 bases unmatched. Germline lookup yields CDR1 LGHDT and CDR2 YNNKEL (reference sequence). The CDR3 sequence is 16 residues long. In DNA, the CDR3 is TGTGCCAGCAGCCTTACGACAGGGTACCCTGACTATGGCTACACCTTC. It translates to CASSLTTGYPDYGYTF.

There are many counts of this clonotype. The rearrangement links TRBV12-3 or TRBV12-4 to TRBJ1-2; 11 bases match TRBD1. The trim removed 4 bases at V and 11 bases at J, leaving 6 bases unmatched. The CDR3 length is 13 residues. This CDR3 reads CASSSWTGGVYTF. CDR3 DNA sequence: TGTGCCAGCAGTTCCTGGACAGGGGGCGTTTACACCTTC.

This clonotype was counted at least ten times. This chain joins TRBV5-1 and TRBJ1-1; D is possibly TRBD1 (5 bases). The CDR3 is made up of 14 amino acids. V lost 4 bases and J 5 bases, leaving 15 bases between the germline ends. Germline CDR1 SGHRS, CDR2 YFSETQ. In DNA form, the CDR3 reads TGCGCCAGCAGCATGGGGGGTGGGCTGACTGAAGCTTTCTTT. It yields the protein CASSMGGGLTEAFF.

This clonotype was recorded many times. The chain is built from TRBV2 and TRBJ2-7; 12 bases are a match to TRBD2. Germline V gene sequence: CDR1 SNHLY, CDR2 FYNNEI. V shed 6 bases, J shed 1 base, and the junction held 1 base outside the gene matches. The CDR3 contains 14 residues. Here the CDR3 DNA reads TGTGCCAGCAGAGGGACTAGCGGGTCCTACGAGCAGTACTTC. Protein product: CASRGTSGSYEQYF.

The chain employs TRBV5-1 and TRBJ1-2; 8 nucleotides match TRBD1. This CDR3 comprises 14 residues. The germline CDR1 and CDR2 sequences are SGHRS and YFSETQ. J was trimmed by 6 bases and V by 4 bases; bases with no gene match: 8. CDR3 sequence: CASSQGSTGDGYTF. DNA of the CDR3: TGCGCCAGCAGCCAAGGATCGACAGGGGATGGCTACACCTTC.

This clonotype was counted at least ten times. This rearrangement joins TRBV6-4 to TRBJ2-3, with 8 bases lining up with TRBD2. The CDR3 has 15 amino acids. Trimming cost V 4 bases and J 2 bases; bases outside gene matches: 5. Germline CDR1 reads MRHNA; CDR2 reads SNTAGT. The CDR3 here is CASSASGRPTDTQYF. CDR3 coding DNA: TGTGCCAGCAGTGCCAGCGGGAGACCCACAGATACGCAGTATTTT.

At least ten counts were recorded for this clonotype. This chain uses TRBV12-3 or TRBV12-4 with TRBJ2-1; 9 nucleotides agree with TRBD2. The CDR3 has 15 residues. V lost 6 bases and J lost 0; bases outside the gene matches: 3. CDR3: CASRSSGSSYNEQFF. The DNA for the CDR3 is TGTGCCAGCAGGAGTAGCGGGAGCTCCTACAATGAGCAGTTCTTC.

The chain joins TRBV28 to TRBJ1-5; D ambiguous. The CDR3 loop spans 11 amino acids. The V end lost 8 bases, the J end lost 6 bases, and 8 bases lay between the germline ends. CDR1 is MDHEN, CDR2 SYDVKM, per germline. CDR3 bases: TGTGCCAGCGAAGCGGGTCAGCCCCAGCATTTT. Residues: CASEAGQPQHF.

The V call is TRBV6-5, the J call TRBJ1-6, with TRBD1 as a possible D gene (5 bases). The germline V gene has CDR1 MNHEY and CDR2 SVGAGI. This CDR3 has 15 residues. V was shortened by 6 bases and J by 6 bases, with 15 bases between the two germline ends. For the CDR3, the DNA is TGTGCCAGCAGCGTAGCTCAGGGTGGTAATTCACCCCTCCACTTT. Translating gives CASSVAQGGNSPLHF.

The CDR3 nucleotides read TGCAGCGTTCTAGAGACGGTAAGACCCAATGAGCAGTTCTTC. Its protein product is CSVLETVRPNEQFF. The gene calls are TRBV29-1 and TRBJ2-1; D ambiguous. Germline CDR1 reads SQVTM; CDR2 reads ANQGSEA. The CDR3 covers 14 residues. V lost 5 bases, J lost 6 bases, and 17 bases lay in between.

Comments on this clonotype: It may be a read error: a sequence one base away is much more abundant. The J gene is TRBJ2-1, the V gene TRBV20-1; 7 bases line up with TRBD2. The CDR3 contains 14 residues. Germline CDR1 is DFQATT and CDR2 is SNEGSKA (reference sequence). DNA for the CDR3: TGCAGTGTCCCAGCGGGATCGGGAGGTAATGGGCAGTTCTTC. It specifies CSVPAGSGGNGQFF.

This clonotype was seen more than once but under ten times. At one boundary the junction diverges from the germline segment, which might be a read error. The V call is TRBV7-8, the J call TRBJ2-2; D ambiguous. The CDR3 is made up of 14 amino acids. Germline values: CDR1 SGHVS, CDR2 FQNEAQ. This CDR3 reads CASRFGEDAGELFF. The DNA for the CDR3 is TGTGCCAGCCGCTTCGGCGAGGACGCCGGGGAGCTGTTTTTT.

Comments on this clonotype: A read error is possible here, since a much larger clone lies one base away. The rearrangement joins TRBV9 to TRBJ2-4, with D tentatively TRBD2 (6 bases). The J call could be wrong; TRBJ2-7 is a better fit for the DNA end. CDR3 length: 14 residues. Germline assignment: CDR1 SGDLS and CDR2 YYNGEE. The CDR3 sequence: CVSSVGSSDYEQYF. The CDR3 region has the DNA TGTGTCAGCAGCGTTGGTTCTAGCGACTACGAGCAGTACTTC.

In its sample, this clonotype was seen many times. This chain connects TRBV29-1 to TRBJ2-1; D uncertain. V was trimmed by 3 bases and J by 0 bases, leaving 15 bases between them. This CDR3 spans 16 amino acids. Germline CDR1 reads SQVTM; CDR2 reads ANQGSEA. The CDR3 DNA reads TGCAGCGTTGATGGAGTTGCGGAAGGCTCCTACAATGAGCAGTTCTTC. As protein: CSVDGVAEGSYNEQFF.

This clonotype came up many times. The chain combines TRBV7-9 with TRBJ1-2, with D unclear. V lost 3 bases and J lost 3, with 8 bases in between. Germline CDR1 is SEHNR and CDR2 is FQNEAQ (reference sequence). CDR3 length: 13 amino acids. The CDR3 protein is CASSLGTDYGYTF. Written as DNA, the CDR3 is TGTGCCAGCAGCTTGGGTACAGACTATGGCTACACCTTC.

The chain has TRBV2 and TRBJ2-4; D could derive from TRBD1 or TRBD2 (5 bases each). V was trimmed by 1 base and J by 8 bases, leaving 12 bases between them. CDR1 is SNHLY and CDR2 is FYNNEI in the germline V gene. This CDR3 spans 14 amino acids. CDR3 in DNA: TGTGCCAGCAGTGAAGGACGAGGGGTCGACATTCAGTACTTC. Amino acids: CASSEGRGVDIQYF.

The rearrangement uses TRBV24-1 and TRBJ1-1, with no clear D. This CDR3 comprises 11 residues. Germline lookup yields CDR1 KGHDR and CDR2 SFDVKD. Trimming removed 7 bases from V and 11 bases from J, with 13 bases in between. CDR3 region: CATSLGYEAFF. Written as DNA, the CDR3 is TGTGCCACCAGCCTAGGGTATGAGGCTTTCTTT.

This clonotype appeared a few times. The gene calls are TRBV6-1 and TRBJ2-3; the match to TRBD1 covers 7 bases. This CDR3 comprises 15 residues. CDR1 MNHNS and CDR2 SASEGT come from the germline V gene. The J segment lost 2 bases and the V segment lost 6 bases, leaving 8 bases of the junction unmatched. CDR3 DNA sequence: TGTGCCAGCAGGGTACAGGGGACGGACACAGATACGCAGTATTTT. Amino acid sequence: CASRVQGTDTDTQYF.